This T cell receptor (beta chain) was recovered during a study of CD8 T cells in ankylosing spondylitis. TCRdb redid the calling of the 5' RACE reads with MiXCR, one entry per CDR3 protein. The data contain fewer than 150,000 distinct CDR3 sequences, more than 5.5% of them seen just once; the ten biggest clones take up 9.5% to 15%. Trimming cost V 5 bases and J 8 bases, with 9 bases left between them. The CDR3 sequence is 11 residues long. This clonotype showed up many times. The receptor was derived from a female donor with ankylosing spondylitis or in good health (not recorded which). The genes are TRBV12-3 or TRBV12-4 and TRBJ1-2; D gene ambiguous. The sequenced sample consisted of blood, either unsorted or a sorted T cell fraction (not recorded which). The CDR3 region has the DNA TGTGCCAGCAGTAACAAGGACGGCTACACCTTC. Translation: CASSNKDGYTF.